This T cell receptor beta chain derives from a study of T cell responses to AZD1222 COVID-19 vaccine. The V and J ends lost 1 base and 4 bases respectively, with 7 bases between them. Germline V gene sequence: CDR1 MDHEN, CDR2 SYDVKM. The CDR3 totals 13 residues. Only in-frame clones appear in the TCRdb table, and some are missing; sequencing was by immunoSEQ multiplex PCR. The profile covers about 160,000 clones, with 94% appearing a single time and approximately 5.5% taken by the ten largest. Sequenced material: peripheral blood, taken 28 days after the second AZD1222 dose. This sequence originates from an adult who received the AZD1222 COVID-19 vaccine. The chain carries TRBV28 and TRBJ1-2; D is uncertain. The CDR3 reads CASSLLSTYGYTF. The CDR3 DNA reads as TGTGCCAGCAGTTTATTGTCCACCTATGGCTACACCTTC.